This TCR beta chain was observed in a study of blood T cell repertoires in COVID-19. Whole-study context: T cells, B-cell-depleted T cells, or PBMCs supplied cDNA or gDNA.

The CDR3 contains 16 residues. Germline CDR1 and CDR2: SGHVS and FQNEAQ. The V gene end was trimmed by 5 bases and the J gene end by 4 bases; junction bases not matched to a gene: 7. TCRdb's copy holds only in-frame clones and misses some; the assay was immunoSEQ multiplex PCR. Of 200,000 to 250,000 clones listed, under 90% are singletons. The table lists this clone with a count of one. Sequencing input: peripheral blood. This TCR came from a man at least 80 years old with acute or convalescent COVID-19. This chain joins TRBV7-8 and TRBJ2-5; 13 bases agree with TRBD2. The CDR3 DNA reads TGTGCCAGCAGCCCTCGGACTAGCGGGAGTGGAGAGACCCAGTACTTC. Its translation: CASSPRTSGSGETQYF.